Below are 32 T cell receptor beta chains sequenced from a single sample in a study of blood T cell repertoires in COVID-19. The repertoire was sequenced with immunoSEQ multiplex PCR; TCRdb's copy has only in-frame clones and lacks some. The sample lists roughly 120,000 clones, 90% to 95% occurring once. Sequencing was performed on peripheral blood. The receptors were sampled from a man aged 45 to 65 with COVID-19, enrolled during active disease.

This rearrangement joins TRBV9 to TRBJ2-3, with D uncertain. The germline V gene has CDR1 SGDLS and CDR2 YYNGEE. The CDR3 spans 13 residues. Deletions cut 4 bases from V and 6 bases from J, with 12 bases between. CDR3 sequence (DNA): TGTGCCAGCAGCACCATGACGAGGGATACGCAGTATTTT. This encodes CASSTMTRDTQYF.

The CDR3 coding sequence is TGTGCCAGCCTAAGGAGGGGGCGCAACTATGGCTACACCTTC. Translating it yields CASLRRGRNYGYTF. V is TRBV2 and J is TRBJ1-2, with 7 bases aligning to TRBD1. Germline lookup yields CDR1 SNHLY and CDR2 FYNNEI. V dropped 8 bases and J dropped 2; count of bases not matched to a gene: 8. The CDR3 is 14 amino acids.

This clone was observed a few times. The chain employs TRBV27 and TRBJ2-1, with TRBD2 matching 9 bases. J lost 5 bases, V lost 0 bases, and 2 bases had no gene match. This CDR3 contains 15 residues. Germline CDR1 is MNHEY and CDR2 is SMNVEV (reference sequence). The CDR3 here is CASSLSAGGHNEQFF. DNA for the CDR3: TGTGCCAGCAGTTTATCAGCGGGAGGACACAATGAGCAGTTCTTC.

The chain uses TRBV25-1 and TRBJ2-1; 8 nucleotides line up with TRBD2. The CDR3 loop spans 15 amino acids. V shed 1 base and J 10 bases; nucleotides not matched to a gene: 9. Germline V gene sequence: CDR1 MGHDK, CDR2 SYGVNS. CDR3 coding DNA: TGTGCCAGCAGTGAATCTTTAAGCGGGAGTGAAGAGCAGTTCTTC. This encodes CASSESLSGSEEQFF.

The chain links TRBV5-1 to TRBJ2-7; 9 nucleotides line up with TRBD2. The CDR3 totals 16 residues. Germline assignment: CDR1 SGHRS and CDR2 YFSETQ. V was clipped by 1 base and J by 5 bases; unmatched bases: 10. CDR3 sequence: CASSLFGGTSPDEQYF. CDR3 DNA sequence: TGCGCCAGCAGCTTGTTCGGGGGGACTAGCCCTGACGAGCAGTACTTC. Full variable domain (rest looked up from reference TRBV5-1 and TRBJ2-7): KAGVTQTPRYLIKTRGQQVTLSCSPISGHRSVSWYQQTPGQGLQFLFEYFSETQRNKGNFPGRFSGRQFSNSRSEMNVSTLELGDSALYLCASSLFGGTSPDEQYFGPGTRLTVT.

This clone was counted at least ten times. The chain links TRBV9 to TRBJ2-5, with unresolved D. CDR3 size: 13 residues. Per germline, CDR1 SGDLS and CDR2 YYNGEE. V was clipped by 0 bases and J by 4 bases, with 7 bases between them. The CDR3 sequence: CASSVVLGETQYF. The CDR3 nucleotides read TGTGCCAGCAGCGTAGTGCTCGGAGAGACCCAGTACTTC.

The genes are TRBV6-5 and TRBJ1-1; D call uncertain. The CDR3 has 13 amino acids. The germline V and J ends were trimmed by 4 bases and 0 bases, with 6 bases remaining between them. The V gene's germline CDR1 is MNHEY and CDR2 SVGAGI. Here the CDR3 reads CASSSEMNTEAFF. The CDR3 DNA is TGTGCCAGCAGTTCCGAGATGAACACTGAAGCTTTCTTT.

This chain links TRBV7-7 with TRBJ2-7; 10 bases map to TRBD1. V was clipped by 1 base and J by 4 bases; unmatched bases: 4. CDR1 is SSHAT and CDR2 is FNYEAQ in the germline V gene (reference sequence). This CDR3 is 15 amino acids long. The CDR3 protein is CASSLGAGQGYEQYF. As DNA, the CDR3 is TGTGCCAGCAGCTTAGGGGCGGGACAGGGGTACGAGCAGTACTTC.

The V call is TRBV7-8, the J call TRBJ1-3; D unresolved. With 3 bases removed from V and 0 bases from J, the gap between germline ends came to 6 bases. This CDR3 is built from 14 residues. Germline CDR1 is SGHVS and CDR2 is FQNEAQ. The CDR3 region is CASSFSISGNTIYF. CDR3 DNA sequence: TGTGCCAGCAGCTTTTCTATCTCTGGAAACACCATATATTTT. Using reference TRBV7-8 and TRBJ1-3 for the parts outside the CDR3, the full variable domain is GAGVSQSPRYKVAKRGQDVALRCDPISGHVSLFWYQQALGQGPEFLTYFQNEAQLDKSGLPSDRFFAERPEGSVSTLKIQRTQQEDSAVYLCASSFSISGNTIYFGEGSWLTVV.

This chain joins TRBV4-3 and TRBJ2-1, with 8 bases aligning to TRBD1. There are 14 residues in the CDR3. Germline assignment: CDR1 LGHNA and CDR2 YSLEER. Losses at the gene ends were 4 bases for V and 8 bases for J; bases not matched to a gene: 7. The CDR3 sequence is CASSRSTGVYEQFF. In nucleotides, the CDR3 is TGCGCCAGCAGCCGATCGACAGGGGTCTATGAGCAGTTCTTC.

V usage is TRBV19 and J usage is TRBJ1-3; TRBD1 is a possible D gene (6 bases). V lost 5 bases and J lost 0, with 11 bases in between. CDR1 and CDR2 (germline): LNHDA, SQIVND (reference sequence). This CDR3 comprises 15 residues. The CDR3 DNA is TGTGCCAGTAGTTCACAGGGTTTCTCTGGAAACACCATATATTTT. Translated, it gives CASSSQGFSGNTIYF.

This clone occurred once. This chain uses TRBV27 with TRBJ2-7, with D hard to call. Trimming cost V 6 bases and J 0 bases, with 9 bases left between them. The CDR3 consists of 13 residues. Per germline, CDR1 MNHEY and CDR2 SMNVEV (reference sequence). The DNA of the CDR3 is TGTGCCAGCAGCCGACTCGGCTCCTACGAGCAGTACTTC. This codes for CASSRLGSYEQYF.

This rearrangement joins TRBV19 to TRBJ2-6; 11 bases agree with TRBD1. The CDR3 consists of 16 residues. The germline V gene encodes CDR1 LNHDA and CDR2 SQIVND (reference sequence). Trimming cost V 9 bases and J 0 bases; bases outside gene matches: 4. The CDR3 region has the DNA TGTGCCAGCGGGGGACAGGGGGGCTCTGGGGCCAACGTCCTGACTTTC. As protein: CASGGQGGSGANVLTF.

This rearrangement joins TRBV5-1 to TRBJ1-1; D gene uncertain. The germline V gene has CDR1 SGHRS and CDR2 YFSETQ. Trimming pared 3 bases from V and 2 bases from J, leaving 8 bases between. The CDR3 is made up of 13 amino acids. The CDR3 DNA follows: TGCGCCAGCAGCTCCCAGGTTAACACTGAAGCTTTCTTT. Translated: CASSSQVNTEAFF.

The chain has TRBV19 and TRBJ2-7, with 7 bases that match TRBD1. Trimming took 5 bases from V and 0 from J; bases not matched to a gene: 7. The CDR3 spans 15 residues. Germline values: CDR1 LNHDA, CDR2 SQIVND (reference sequence). The CDR3 reads CASSASDRPSYEQYF. Written as DNA, the CDR3 is TGTGCCAGTAGTGCATCGGACAGGCCCTCCTACGAGCAGTACTTC.

In its sample, this clone was seen once. This rearrangement joins TRBV5-1 to TRBJ2-2, with 10 nucleotides matching TRBD1. Per the germline V gene, CDR1 is SGHRS and CDR2 is YFSETQ. The CDR3 has 15 amino acids. Trimming at V came to 2 bases and at J to 5 bases, leaving 3 bases not matched to a gene. The CDR3 sequence: CASSFGQGVTGELFF. In nucleotides, the CDR3 is TGCGCCAGCAGCTTCGGACAGGGGGTTACCGGGGAGCTGTTTTTT.

V usage is TRBV14 and J usage is TRBJ1-5, with a tentative D call TRBD1 (5 bases). The germline V and J ends were trimmed by 6 bases and 3 bases, with 12 bases remaining between them. The CDR3 has 14 amino acids. Germline V CDR1 and CDR2: SGHDN, FVKESK. CDR3 sequence: CASRSQEINQPQHF. The CDR3 DNA is TGTGCCAGCAGATCACAGGAGATCAATCAGCCCCAGCATTTT.

The rearrangement uses TRBV27 and TRBJ1-5; 7 bases match TRBD1. The CDR3 sequence is 13 residues long. Germline CDR1 is MNHEY and CDR2 is SMNVEV (reference sequence). The J segment lost 6 bases and the V segment lost 3 bases, leaving 2 bases of the junction unmatched. CDR3 sequence (DNA): TGTGCCAGCAGTTTGAGGGGGCGTCAGCCCCAGCATTTT. It yields the protein CASSLRGRQPQHF.

The chain combines TRBV19 with TRBJ2-1, with D perhaps matching TRBD2 (5 bases). Germline loops: CDR1 LNHDA, CDR2 SQIVND (reference sequence). V was pared by 0 bases and J by 10 bases, with 13 bases between. The CDR3 extends over 14 amino acids. Written as DNA, the CDR3 is TGTGCCAGTAGTATAGATTCAAATCCGGGAGAGCAGTTCTTC. Protein sequence: CASSIDSNPGEQFF.

The chain couples TRBV3-1 (or the pseudogene TRBV3-2) to TRBJ2-1; a possible D gene is TRBD2 (6 bases). The CDR3 sequence is 16 residues long. V was pared by 4 bases and J by 0 bases, with 13 bases between. Looked up from germline, CDR1 is LGHDT and CDR2 is YNNKEL (reference sequence). CDR3 nucleotide sequence: TGTGCCAGCAGCCGGCCCCGGGGGAGCTCCTACAATGAGCAGTTCTTC. Its protein product is CASSRPRGSSYNEQFF.

This clone has a single count. The gene calls are TRBV29-1 and TRBJ2-7; perhaps TRBD1 as D (6 bases). Looked up from germline, CDR1 is SQVTM and CDR2 is ANQGSEA. The CDR3 is 13 amino acids. The germline V and J ends were trimmed by 2 bases and 3 bases, with 11 bases remaining between them. The CDR3 coding sequence is TGCAGCGTTGAAAGGGAAGGGGGCTACGAGCAGTACTTC. Its translation: CSVEREGGYEQYF.

A single count supports this clone. The rearrangement joins TRBV30 to TRBJ2-3, with 7 bases lining up with TRBD2. There are 14 residues in the CDR3. Germline V gene data show CDR1 as GTSNPN and CDR2 as SVGIG (reference sequence). V gave up 0 bases and J gave up 10 bases; unmatched junction bases: 10. The CDR3 nucleotides are TGTGCCTGGAGTGTCTGGGGGGGAGGGCGGCCGCAGTATTTT. Protein sequence: CAWSVWGGGRPQYF.

The rearrangement joins TRBV5-4 to TRBJ2-6; weak D call: TRBD2 (6 bases). Trimming took off 4 bases at V and 4 bases at J, with 12 bases between the two ends. Looked up from germline, CDR1 is SGHNT and CDR2 is YYREEE (reference sequence). The CDR3 length is 15 residues. For the CDR3, the DNA is TGTGCCAGCAGCACGGGAGCCTCCGGGGCCAACGTCCTGACTTTC. Translated, it gives CASSTGASGANVLTF.

This chain uses TRBV9 with TRBJ1-6; TRBD1 might be the D (6 bases). There are 15 residues in the CDR3. Germline V lookup: CDR1 SGDLS, CDR2 YYNGEE. V was clipped by 0 bases and J by 7 bases, with 11 bases between them. This CDR3 reads CASSVVGGPNSPLHF. DNA of the CDR3: TGTGCCAGCAGCGTAGTTGGGGGCCCAAATTCACCCCTCCACTTT. Based on the CDR3 plus reference TRBV9 and TRBJ1-6, the full variable domain is DSGVTQTPKHLITATGQRVTLRCSPRSGDLSVYWYQQSLDQGLQFLIQYYNGEERAKGNILERFSAQQFPDLHSELNLSSLELGDSALYFCASSVVGGPNSPLHFGNGTRLTVT.

This clone was detected a few times. The V call is TRBV9, the J call TRBJ1-6; possible D gene TRBD1, 5 bases. The V gene's germline CDR1 is SGDLS and CDR2 YYNGEE. The CDR3 length is 15 residues. V was trimmed by 0 bases and J by 8 bases, leaving 12 bases between them. In DNA, the CDR3 is TGTGCCAGCAGCGTAGCTGTAACAGGACATTCACCCCTCCACTTT. This gives the protein CASSVAVTGHSPLHF.

CDR3 in amino acids: CASSQGTTGYTF. The CDR3 region has the DNA TGTGCCAGCAGCCAGGGGACAACTGGCTACACCTTC. The V gene is TRBV13, the J gene TRBJ1-2; D is possibly TRBD1 (6 bases). This CDR3 comprises 12 residues. V dropped 5 bases and J dropped 7 bases, with 11 bases sitting between them. CDR1 and CDR2 (germline): PRHDT, FYEKMQ (reference sequence).

The rearrangement joins TRBV19 to TRBJ1-2, with D hard to call. CDR3 length equals 13 residues. V dropped 9 bases and J dropped 4 bases, with 15 bases sitting between them. The germline V gene has CDR1 LNHDA and CDR2 SQIVND (reference sequence). The CDR3 DNA is TGTGCCAGCGCCACTCGGAGTTCCTATGGCTACACCTTC. Protein sequence: CASATRSSYGYTF.

The gene calls are TRBV2 and TRBJ1-5, with TRBD1 matching 7 bases. The V gene's germline CDR1 is SNHLY and CDR2 FYNNEI. The CDR3 contains 13 residues. V was clipped by 7 bases and J by 2 bases; unmatched bases: 2. CDR3 sequence reads: CASNRGGNQPQHF. The CDR3 DNA follows: TGTGCCAGCAACAGGGGTGGCAATCAGCCCCAGCATTTT.

This clone was seen a few times. The chain couples TRBV18 to TRBJ2-2; D uncertain. Germline-derived CDR1 and CDR2 are KGHSH and LQKENI. Trimming took 3 bases from V and 4 from J, leaving 6 bases between them. The CDR3 is 13 amino acids. Written as DNA, the CDR3 is TGTGCCAGCTCACCCCTAACCACCGGGGAGCTGTTTTTT. Translating it yields CASSPLTTGELFF.

This rearrangement joins TRBV7-3 to TRBJ2-2, with a possible D match to TRBD2 (6 bases). This CDR3 contains 16 residues. Deletions cut 7 bases from V and 0 bases from J, with 15 bases between. CDR1 and CDR2 from the germline V gene are SGHTA and FQGTGA. The CDR3 loop is CASMPRGGPNTGELFF. DNA of the CDR3: TGTGCCAGCATGCCGCGGGGCGGTCCGAACACCGGGGAGCTGTTTTTT.

The rearrangement joins TRBV5-6 to TRBJ2-4; the D gene is possibly TRBD2 (5 bases). This CDR3 is built from 17 residues. Germline-derived CDR1 and CDR2 are SGHDT and YYEEEE. Trimming shortened V by 0 bases and J by 0 bases, and 13 bases separated the two germline ends. The CDR3 sequence is CASSLGGRELAKNIQYF. CDR3 DNA: TGTGCCAGCAGCTTGGGTGGTCGGGAACTAGCCAAAAACATTCAGTACTTC.

The chain's CDR3 is CASSLGQGVGVTEAFF. In DNA form, the CDR3 reads TGTGCCAGCAGCTTAGGCCAGGGGGTTGGAGTCACTGAAGCTTTCTTT. The J gene is TRBJ1-1, the V gene TRBV7-9; TRBD1 matches 7 bases. V lost 1 base to trimming and J lost 4 bases; unmatched junction nucleotides: 9. The CDR3 has 16 amino acids. Germline CDR1 is SEHNR and CDR2 is FQNEAQ (reference sequence).